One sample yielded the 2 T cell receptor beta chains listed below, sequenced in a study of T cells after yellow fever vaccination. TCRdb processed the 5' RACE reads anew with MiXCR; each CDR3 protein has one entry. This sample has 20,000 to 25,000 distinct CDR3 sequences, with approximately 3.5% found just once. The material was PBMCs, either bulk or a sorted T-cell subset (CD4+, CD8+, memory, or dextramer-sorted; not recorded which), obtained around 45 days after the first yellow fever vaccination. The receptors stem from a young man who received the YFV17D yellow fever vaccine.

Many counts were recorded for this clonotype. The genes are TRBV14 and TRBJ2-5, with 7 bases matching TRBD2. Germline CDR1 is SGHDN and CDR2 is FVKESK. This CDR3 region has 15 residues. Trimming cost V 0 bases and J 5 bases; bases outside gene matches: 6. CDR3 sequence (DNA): TGTGCCAGCAGCCAAGAACTGGCGGGGGTGGAGACCCAGTACTTC. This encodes CASSQELAGVETQYF.

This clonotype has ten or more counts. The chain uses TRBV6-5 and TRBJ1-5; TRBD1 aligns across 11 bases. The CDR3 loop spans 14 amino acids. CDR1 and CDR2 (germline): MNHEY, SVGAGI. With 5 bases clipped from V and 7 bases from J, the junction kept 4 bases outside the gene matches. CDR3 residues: CASSRTGGDQPQHF. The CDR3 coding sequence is TGTGCCAGCAGTAGGACAGGGGGCGACCAGCCCCAGCATTTT.